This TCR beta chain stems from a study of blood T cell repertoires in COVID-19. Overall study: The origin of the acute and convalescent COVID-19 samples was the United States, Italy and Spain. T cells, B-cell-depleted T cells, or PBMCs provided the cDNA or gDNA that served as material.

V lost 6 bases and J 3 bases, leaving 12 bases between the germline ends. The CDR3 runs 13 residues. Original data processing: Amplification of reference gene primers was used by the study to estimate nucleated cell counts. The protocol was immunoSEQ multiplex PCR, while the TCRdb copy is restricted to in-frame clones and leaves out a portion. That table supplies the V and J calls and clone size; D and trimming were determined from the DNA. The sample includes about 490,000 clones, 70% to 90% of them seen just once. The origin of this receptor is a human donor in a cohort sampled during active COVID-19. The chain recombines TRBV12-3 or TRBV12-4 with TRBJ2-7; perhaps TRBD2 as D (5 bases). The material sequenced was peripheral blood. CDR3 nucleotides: TGTGCCAGCAGCCCCGCGGAGGTCTACGAGCAGTACTTC. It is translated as CASSPAEVYEQYF.